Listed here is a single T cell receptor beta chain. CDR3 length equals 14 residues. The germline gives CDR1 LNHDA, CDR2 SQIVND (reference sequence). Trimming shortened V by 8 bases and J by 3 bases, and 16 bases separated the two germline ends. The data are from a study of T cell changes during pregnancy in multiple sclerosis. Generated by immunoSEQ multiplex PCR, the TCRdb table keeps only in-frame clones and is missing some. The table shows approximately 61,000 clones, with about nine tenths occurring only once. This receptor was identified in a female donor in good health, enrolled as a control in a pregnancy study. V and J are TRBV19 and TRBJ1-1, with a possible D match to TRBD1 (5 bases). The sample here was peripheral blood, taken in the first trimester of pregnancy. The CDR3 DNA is TGTGCCAGTCGTTACGGGGGGAGGGACACTGAAGCTTTCTTT. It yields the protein CASRYGGRDTEAFF.